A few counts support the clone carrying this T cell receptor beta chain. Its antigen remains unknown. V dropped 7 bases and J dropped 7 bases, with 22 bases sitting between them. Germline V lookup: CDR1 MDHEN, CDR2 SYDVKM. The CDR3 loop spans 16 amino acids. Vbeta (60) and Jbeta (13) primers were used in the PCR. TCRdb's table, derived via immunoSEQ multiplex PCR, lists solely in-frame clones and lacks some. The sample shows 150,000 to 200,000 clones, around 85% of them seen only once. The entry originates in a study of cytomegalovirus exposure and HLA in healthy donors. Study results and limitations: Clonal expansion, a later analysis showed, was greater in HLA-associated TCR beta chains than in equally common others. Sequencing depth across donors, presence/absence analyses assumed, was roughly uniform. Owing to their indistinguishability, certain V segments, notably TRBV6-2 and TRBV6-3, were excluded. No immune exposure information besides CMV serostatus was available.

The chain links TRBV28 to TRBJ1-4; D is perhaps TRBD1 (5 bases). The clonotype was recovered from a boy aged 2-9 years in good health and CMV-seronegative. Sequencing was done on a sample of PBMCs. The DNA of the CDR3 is TGTGCCAGCACCTTAGTCCAGGGTAGGGATTTTGAAAAACTGTTTTTT. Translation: CASTLVQGRDFEKLFF.